These 26 T cell receptor beta chains were sequenced from one sample in a study of cytomegalovirus exposure and HLA in healthy donors. This PCR relied on a set of 60 Vbeta primers and 13 Jbeta primers. This table comes from immunoSEQ multiplex PCR, and its TCRdb copy is limited to in-frame clones, with some not included. The table shows roughly 140,000 clones, with around three fifths occurring only once. Sequenced sample: PBMCs. The receptors come from a woman aged 30 to 39 in good health and CMV-seropositive.

The genes are TRBV19 and TRBJ1-5, with D maybe TRBD1 (6 bases). V lost 3 bases and J lost 4, with 13 bases in between. Germline loops: CDR1 LNHDA, CDR2 SQIVND (reference sequence). The CDR3 sequence is 15 residues long. The CDR3 nucleotides read TGTGCCAGTAGTATGGTTCAGGGGCCAAATCAGCCCCAGCATTTT. Protein: CASSMVQGPNQPQHF.

This sequence joins TRBV6-5 and TRBJ2-7; D remains ambiguous. The CDR3 is 13 residues long. The germline V gene has CDR1 MNHEY and CDR2 SVGAGI. The V gene lost 4 bases and the J gene lost 2 bases, with 9 bases spanning the gap. CDR3 coding DNA: TGTGCCAGCAGTTCCGCCGAGCCCTACGAGCAGTACTTC. It is translated as CASSSAEPYEQYF.

The rearrangement uses TRBV4-1 and TRBJ2-5; weak D call: TRBD1 (7 bases). Trimming removed 6 bases from V and 5 bases from J, with 19 bases in between. This CDR3 has 15 amino acids. CDR1 is MGHRA, CDR2 YSYEKL, per germline. The CDR3: CASRHLGGAGETQYF. The DNA of the CDR3 is TGCGCCAGCAGGCACCTAGGGGGCGCGGGGGAGACCCAGTACTTC.

The chain uses TRBV27 and TRBJ2-1; D may be TRBD2 (5 bases). The CDR3 runs 18 residues. The V end was cut by 7 bases, the J end by 3 bases, with 25 bases between. Germline V lookup: CDR1 MNHEY, CDR2 SMNVEV (reference sequence). Here the CDR3 reads CASNPITGSRRFYNEQFF. The DNA of the CDR3 is TGTGCCAGCAACCCCATAACGGGGTCCCGGAGATTCTACAATGAGCAGTTCTTC.

The rearrangement joins TRBV2 to TRBJ1-1; 7 nucleotides align to TRBD1. J was trimmed by 3 bases and V by 7 bases; bases with no gene match: 5. The CDR3 loop spans 13 amino acids. The V gene's germline CDR1 is SNHLY and CDR2 FYNNEI. CDR3 sequence (DNA): TGTGCCAGCAAACGGGACAGAGACACTGAAGCTTTCTTT. Its protein is CASKRDRDTEAFF.

The V and J genes are TRBV5-1 and TRBJ2-1, with TRBD2 as a possible D gene (7 bases). From germline, CDR1 is SGHRS and CDR2 YFSETQ. Trimming shortened V by 0 bases and J by 9 bases, and 19 bases separated the two germline ends. CDR3 length: 16 amino acids. The chain's CDR3 is CASSLGVGGLSGEQFF. In DNA, the CDR3 is TGCGCCAGCAGCTTGGGAGTGGGGGGGCTTTCCGGTGAGCAGTTCTTC.

The rearrangement joins TRBV5-1 to TRBJ1-2; TRBD1 agrees at 9 bases. The CDR3 extends over 15 amino acids. Losses at the gene ends were 0 bases for V and 6 bases for J; bases not matched to a gene: 6. The germline V gene encodes CDR1 SGHRS and CDR2 YFSETQ. The CDR3 nucleotides read TGCGCCAGCAGCTTGGACAGGGGGCCAGAGGATGGCTACACCTTC. Amino acids: CASSLDRGPEDGYTF.

The chain employs TRBV27 and TRBJ1-5; D is perhaps TRBD1 (6 bases). Per the germline V gene, CDR1 is MNHEY and CDR2 is SMNVEV (reference sequence). This CDR3 region has 16 residues. Trimming took off 1 base at V and 5 bases at J, with 15 bases between the two ends. CDR3 amino acids: CASSLFAGDEDQPQHF. In DNA form, the CDR3 reads TGTGCCAGCAGTTTATTTGCAGGGGATGAGGATCAGCCCCAGCATTTT.

CDR3 DNA sequence: TGTGCCAGCAGCTGGCGGACAGACAGCGATCAGCCCCAGCATTTT. Residues: CASSWRTDSDQPQHF. The chain employs TRBV5-6 and TRBJ1-5, with a weak D call TRBD1 (6 bases). Germline V gene data show CDR1 as SGHDT and CDR2 as YYEEEE. Trimming cost V 3 bases and J 5 bases, with 15 bases left between them. This CDR3 contains 15 residues.

In this sample, this clone turned up a few times. V and J are TRBV29-1 and TRBJ1-2; the match to TRBD1 covers 9 bases. Germline CDR1 SQVTM, CDR2 ANQGSEA. The CDR3 is made up of 13 amino acids. Trimming removed 5 bases from V and 7 bases from J; junction bases left unmatched: 8. The CDR3 spells CSVSRTGESGYTF. The CDR3 DNA is TGCAGCGTTTCCAGGACAGGGGAGAGTGGCTACACCTTC.

On this clone: The junction departs from the called germline gene at one end, perhaps through a read error. This chain links TRBV13 with TRBJ1-2; 8 nucleotides match TRBD1. Looked up from germline, CDR1 is PRHDT and CDR2 is FYEKMQ (reference sequence). CDR3 length equals 14 residues. For the CDR3, the DNA is TGTGCCAGCAGCTTAGTTGCAGGGGGCTATGGCTACCCCTTC. This encodes CASSLVAGGYGYPF.

A few counts support this clone. The rearrangement links TRBV9 to TRBJ1-2, with 8 bases matching TRBD1. The CDR3 has 15 residues. In germline, CDR1 is SGDLS, CDR2 YYNGEE. V shed 0 bases and J 2 bases; nucleotides not matched to a gene: 3. CDR3 protein: CASSVGRTGNYGYTF. The DNA for the CDR3 is TGTGCCAGCAGCGTAGGTCGGACAGGGAACTATGGCTACACCTTC.

This clone was seen a few times. The V and J genes are TRBV5-1 and TRBJ1-1; TRBD1 is a possible D gene (6 bases). Germline lookup yields CDR1 SGHRS and CDR2 YFSETQ. This CDR3 contains 13 residues. V lost 7 bases to trimming and J lost 5 bases, with 15 bases between them. In DNA form, the CDR3 reads TGCGCCAGCGGACAGTACCTCGGGACTGAAGCTTTCTTT. It is translated as CASGQYLGTEAFF.

The CDR3 DNA follows: TGTGCCAGCAGTGAGTTTGTGTCCCGTCTTCACACCATATATTTT. This codes for CASSEFVSRLHTIYF. The chain uses TRBV2 and TRBJ1-3, with D unclear. The CDR3 is 15 residues long. The V end was cut by 3 bases, the J end by 8 bases, with 17 bases between. Germline V lookup: CDR1 SNHLY, CDR2 FYNNEI.

This clone was recorded a few times. The chain combines TRBV5-6 with TRBJ2-5; D unresolved. Trimming pared 1 base from V and 2 bases from J, leaving 3 bases between. The CDR3 is made up of 12 amino acids. Germline CDR1 and CDR2: SGHDT and YYEEEE. The CDR3 DNA reads as TGTGCCAGCAGCTTGTCACAAGAGACCCAGTACTTC. It translates to CASSLSQETQYF.

This clone was seen more than once but under ten times. J is TRBJ1-2 and V is TRBV28; D may be TRBD1 (5 bases). The CDR3 is made up of 14 amino acids. Trimming took 2 bases from V and 0 from J, leaving 7 bases between them. Germline V CDR1 and CDR2: MDHEN, SYDVKM. The CDR3 reads CASSLGAPNYGYTF. The DNA of the CDR3 is TGTGCCAGCAGTTTAGGGGCCCCTAACTATGGCTACACCTTC.

This clone has at least ten counts. The chain links TRBV4-2 to TRBJ1-5; 12 positions agree with TRBD1. The CDR3 sequence is 16 residues long. Unmatched junction bases numbered 7, after V lost 5 bases and J lost 5 bases. Per the germline V gene, CDR1 is LGHNA and CDR2 is YNFKEQ. CDR3 loop: CASSYSGTGGDQPQHF. DNA of the CDR3: TGTGCCAGCAGCTATTCCGGGACAGGGGGCGATCAGCCCCAGCATTTT.

The chain links TRBV7-2 to TRBJ1-5, with a weak D call TRBD1 (5 bases). Germline CDR1 is SGHTA and CDR2 is FQGNSA. The CDR3 consists of 17 residues. Trimming removed 1 base from V and 2 bases from J, with 15 bases in between. The chain's CDR3 is CASSLDPPGIGNQPQHF. DNA for the CDR3: TGTGCCAGCAGCTTAGACCCCCCAGGGATTGGCAATCAGCCCCAGCATTTT.

The chain is built from TRBV9 and TRBJ1-2; D call uncertain. Per the germline V gene, CDR1 is SGDLS and CDR2 is YYNGEE. The CDR3 loop spans 15 amino acids. Trimming pared 0 bases from V and 0 bases from J, leaving 9 bases between. The CDR3 DNA reads TGTGCCAGCAGCGTAGGGGCAGCTTCTAACTATGGCTACACCTTC. Its translation is CASSVGAASNYGYTF.

The chain employs TRBV5-4 and TRBJ2-5, with D uncertain. Germline V CDR1 and CDR2: SGHNT, YYREEE (reference sequence). V was clipped by 2 bases and J by 5 bases, with 4 bases between them. The CDR3 is 11 amino acids. The CDR3 reads CASSFSETQYF. The CDR3 DNA reads TGTGCCAGCAGCTTTTCGGAGACCCAGTACTTC.

The table lists this clone with a few counts. The genes are TRBV18 and TRBJ2-1, with D perhaps TRBD2 (5 bases). The CDR3 sequence is 12 residues long. V was shortened by 1 base and J by 9 bases, with 7 bases between the two germline ends. Per germline, CDR1 KGHSH and CDR2 LQKENI. CDR3 in DNA: TGTGCCAGCTCACCACAGGGAGCTGAGCAGTTCTTC. Amino acids: CASSPQGAEQFF.

The rearrangement links TRBV5-1 to TRBJ2-7; D uncertain. Trimming left V 0 bases short and J 1 base short, with 8 bases between. In germline, CDR1 is SGHRS, CDR2 YFSETQ. This CDR3 has 14 amino acids. CDR3 sequence: CASSLADRSYEQYF. The CDR3 DNA reads TGCGCCAGCAGCTTGGCCGATCGGTCCTACGAGCAGTACTTC.

The V and J genes are TRBV30 and TRBJ2-1; D might be TRBD2 (5 bases). Germline CDR1 GTSNPN, CDR2 SVGIG (reference sequence). The length of the CDR3 is 12 residues. Trimming removed 2 bases at V and 8 bases at J, with 10 bases between. The CDR3 coding sequence is TGTGCCTGGAGTAGCGGTTCGGATGAGCAGTTCTTC. Amino acids: CAWSSGSDEQFF.

This chain uses TRBV27 with TRBJ1-6, with a possible D match to TRBD1 (6 bases). CDR1 MNHEY and CDR2 SMNVEV come from the germline V gene (reference sequence). CDR3 length equals 14 residues. Trimming stripped 2 bases from V and 11 bases from J, with 13 bases between. CDR3 DNA: TGTGCCAGCAGTTTACGGGGCGAGGGGGCACCCCTCCACTTT. It codes for CASSLRGEGAPLHF.

Only a few counts were recorded for this clone. The J gene is TRBJ2-5, the V gene TRBV29-1; D not resolved. The J call may be wrong; the DNA end is better matched by TRBJ2-7. The CDR3 runs to 12 residues. Looked up from germline, CDR1 is SQVTM and CDR2 is ANQGSEA. CDR3 loop: CSVGITAYEQYF. The CDR3 DNA follows: TGCAGCGTTGGTATCACTGCCTACGAGCAGTACTTC.

The V and J genes are TRBV4-1 and TRBJ1-5; 8 positions agree with TRBD1. Germline CDR1 and CDR2: MGHRA and YSYEKL. After removal of 2 bases from V and 3 bases from J, the junction contained 6 bases not matched to a gene. This CDR3 has 16 amino acids. The CDR3: CASSQSDRVSNQPQHF. DNA of the CDR3: TGCGCCAGCAGCCAATCGGACAGGGTGTCCAATCAGCCCCAGCATTTT.